This TCR beta chain was obtained from a study of OX40 agonist ivuxolimab in advanced cancers. Study-wide context: The study gave patients intravenous ivuxolimab at 0.01 to 10 mg/kg every 2 weeks. Partial responses were observed in three patients, of whom one had hepatocellular carcinoma and two had cutaneous melanoma. Study-wide points: The specificity for antigen of the expanded peripheral T cells was not determined.

Regarding this clone: Its antigen remains unidentified.

The CDR3 totals 10 residues. Trimming took off 5 bases at V and 11 bases at J, with 12 bases between the two ends. Germline assignment: CDR1 GTSNPN and CDR2 SVGIG (reference sequence). TCRdb's table, derived via immunoSEQ multiplex PCR, lists solely in-frame clones and lacks some. The sample has 94,000 or so clones; approximately 84% are singletons. The clonotype comes from an adult with an advanced solid tumor such as melanoma, head and neck, liver or kidney cancer. This chain connects TRBV30 to TRBJ1-1; D may be TRBD1 (5 bases). Here the sequenced sample was CD4+ or CD8+ T cells sorted from blood, taken in a trial of the OX40 agonist ivuxolimab. The CDR3 nucleotides are TGTGCCTGGGGCGTCCCAGGGGCTTTCTTT. Translating it yields CAWGVPGAFF.